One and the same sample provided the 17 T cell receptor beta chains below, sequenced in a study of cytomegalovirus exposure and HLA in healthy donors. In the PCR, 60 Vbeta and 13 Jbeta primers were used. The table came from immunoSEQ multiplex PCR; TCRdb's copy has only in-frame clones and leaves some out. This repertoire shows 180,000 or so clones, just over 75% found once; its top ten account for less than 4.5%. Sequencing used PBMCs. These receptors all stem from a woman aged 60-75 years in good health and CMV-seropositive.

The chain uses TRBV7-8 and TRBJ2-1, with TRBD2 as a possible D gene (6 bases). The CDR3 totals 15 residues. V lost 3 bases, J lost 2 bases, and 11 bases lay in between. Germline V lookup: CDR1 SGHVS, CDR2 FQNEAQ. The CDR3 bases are TGTGCCAGCAGCTTTAGGGGACTCACCTACAATGAGCAGTTCTTC. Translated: CASSFRGLTYNEQFF.

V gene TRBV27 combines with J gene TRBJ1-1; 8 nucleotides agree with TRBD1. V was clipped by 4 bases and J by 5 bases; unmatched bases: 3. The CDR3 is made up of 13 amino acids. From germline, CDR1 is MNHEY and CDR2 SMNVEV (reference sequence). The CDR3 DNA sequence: TGTGCCAGCAGTTCAGGGGGCAGAACTGAAGCTTTCTTT. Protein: CASSSGGRTEAFF.

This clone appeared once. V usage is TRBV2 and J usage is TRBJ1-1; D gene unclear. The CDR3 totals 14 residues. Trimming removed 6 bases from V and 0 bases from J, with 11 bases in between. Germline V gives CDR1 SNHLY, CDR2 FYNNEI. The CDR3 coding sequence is TGTGCCAGCAGCCGGGAGGGTATGAACACTGAAGCTTTCTTT. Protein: CASSREGMNTEAFF.

CDR3 nucleotide sequence: TGTGCCAGCCTGGGGGACAACTACTCTGGAAACACCATATATTTT. This sequence encodes CASLGDNYSGNTIYF. V gene TRBV4-2 combines with J gene TRBJ1-3, with TRBD1 as a possible D gene (6 bases). The CDR3 is 15 residues long. The V and J ends lost 8 bases and 0 bases respectively, with 14 bases between them. Germline V gene lookup returns CDR1 LGHNA and CDR2 YNFKEQ.

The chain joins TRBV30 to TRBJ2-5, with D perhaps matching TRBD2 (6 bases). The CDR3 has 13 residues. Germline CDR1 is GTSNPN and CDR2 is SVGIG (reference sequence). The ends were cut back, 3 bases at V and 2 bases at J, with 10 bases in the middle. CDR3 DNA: TGTGCCTGGAGCGCGGGACTTCAAGAGACCCAGTACTTC. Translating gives CAWSAGLQETQYF.

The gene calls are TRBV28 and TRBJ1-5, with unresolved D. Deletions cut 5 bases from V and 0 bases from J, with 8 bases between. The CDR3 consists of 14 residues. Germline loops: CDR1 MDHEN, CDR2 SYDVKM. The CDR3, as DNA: TGTGCCAGCAGTACAGCACTTAGCAATCAGCCCCAGCATTTT. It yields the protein CASSTALSNQPQHF.

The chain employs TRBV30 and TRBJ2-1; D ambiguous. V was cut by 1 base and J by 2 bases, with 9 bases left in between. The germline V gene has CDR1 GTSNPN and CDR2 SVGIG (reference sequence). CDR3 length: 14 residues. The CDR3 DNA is TGTGCCTGGAGTGGTGGCATTGCCTACAATGAGCAGTTCTTC. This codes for CAWSGGIAYNEQFF. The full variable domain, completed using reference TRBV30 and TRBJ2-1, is SQTIHQWPATLVQPVGSPLSLECTVEGTSNPNLYWYRQAAGRGLQLLFYSVGIGQISSEVPQNLSASRPQDRQFILSSKKLLLSDSGFYLCAWSGGIAYNEQFFGPGTRLTVL.

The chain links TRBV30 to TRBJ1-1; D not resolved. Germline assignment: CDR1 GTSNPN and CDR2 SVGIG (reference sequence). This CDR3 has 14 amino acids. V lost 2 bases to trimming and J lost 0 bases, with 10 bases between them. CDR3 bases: TGTGCCTGGAGTTTAACCAGGATGAACACTGAAGCTTTCTTT. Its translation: CAWSLTRMNTEAFF.

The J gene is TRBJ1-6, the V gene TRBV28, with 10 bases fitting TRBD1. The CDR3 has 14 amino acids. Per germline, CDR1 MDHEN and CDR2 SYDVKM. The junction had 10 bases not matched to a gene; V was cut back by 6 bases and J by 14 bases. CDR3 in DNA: TGTGCCAGCAGCGGCGGGACAGGGGTTATGTCCCTCCACTTT. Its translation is CASSGGTGVMSLHF.

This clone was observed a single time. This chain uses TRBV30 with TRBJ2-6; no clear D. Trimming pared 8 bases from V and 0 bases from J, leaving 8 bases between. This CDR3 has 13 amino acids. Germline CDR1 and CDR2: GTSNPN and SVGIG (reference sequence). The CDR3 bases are TGTGCCCTTTCTAGCTCTGGGGCCAACGTCCTGACTTTC. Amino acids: CALSSSGANVLTF.

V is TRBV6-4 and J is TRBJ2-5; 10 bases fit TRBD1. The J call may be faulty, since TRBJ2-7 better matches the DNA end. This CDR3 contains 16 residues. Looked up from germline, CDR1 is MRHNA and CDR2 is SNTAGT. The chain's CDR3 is CASSDSFGTGAYEQYF. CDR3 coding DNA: TGTGCCAGCAGTGACTCGTTCGGGACAGGGGCCTACGAGCAGTACTTC.

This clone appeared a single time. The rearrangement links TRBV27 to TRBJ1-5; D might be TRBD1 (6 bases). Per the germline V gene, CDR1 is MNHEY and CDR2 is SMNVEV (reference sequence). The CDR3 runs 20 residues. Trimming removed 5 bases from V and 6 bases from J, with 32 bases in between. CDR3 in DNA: TGTGCCAGCAGTCCCCAACCGATCGGAACCGGGACACGAGGTCGTCAGCCCCAGCATTTT. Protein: CASSPQPIGTGTRGRQPQHF.

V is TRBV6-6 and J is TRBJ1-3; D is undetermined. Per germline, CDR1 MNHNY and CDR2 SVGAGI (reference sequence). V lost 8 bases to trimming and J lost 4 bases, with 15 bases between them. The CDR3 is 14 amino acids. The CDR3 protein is CASRSGVFGNTIYF. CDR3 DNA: TGTGCCAGCCGGAGCGGGGTTTTCGGAAACACCATATATTTT.

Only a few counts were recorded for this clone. Here the CDR3 reads CASSQTGGAQPQHF. CDR3 DNA sequence: TGTGCCAGCAGCCAGACAGGGGGCGCCCAGCCCCAGCATTTT. The gene calls are TRBV5-6 and TRBJ1-5; 10 nucleotides agree with TRBD1. Germline-derived CDR1 and CDR2 are SGHDT and YYEEEE. Germline trimming cut 4 bases from V and 7 bases from J; bases unmatched to any gene: 5. CDR3 length: 14 amino acids.

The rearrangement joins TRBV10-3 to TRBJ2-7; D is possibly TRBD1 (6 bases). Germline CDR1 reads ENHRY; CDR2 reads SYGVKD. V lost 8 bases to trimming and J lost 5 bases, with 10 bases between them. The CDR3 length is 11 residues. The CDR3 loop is CAIRDNHEQYF. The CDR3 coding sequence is TGTGCCATCCGGGACAACCACGAGCAGTACTTC.

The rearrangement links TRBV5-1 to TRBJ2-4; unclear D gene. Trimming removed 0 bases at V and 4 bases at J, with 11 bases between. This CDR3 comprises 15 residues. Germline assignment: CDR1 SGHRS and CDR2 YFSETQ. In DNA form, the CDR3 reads TGCGCCAGCAGCTTGGGTGAAAACTTAAAAAACATTCAGTACTTC. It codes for CASSLGENLKNIQYF.

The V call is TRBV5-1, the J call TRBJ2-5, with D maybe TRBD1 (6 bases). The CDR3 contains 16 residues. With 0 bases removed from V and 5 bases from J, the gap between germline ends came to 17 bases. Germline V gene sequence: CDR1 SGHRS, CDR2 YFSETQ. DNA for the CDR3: TGCGCCAGCAGCTTGGAGGGGGACCCGAGGGGCGAGACCCAGTACTTC. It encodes CASSLEGDPRGETQYF.